The present T cell receptor (beta chain) was sequenced within a study of spatial heterogeneity in lung cancer. Study-level information: Detection consistently captured more beta-chain sequences than alpha-chain sequences. The mean occurrence of each unique TCR and UMI combination in raw reads exceeded nine.

A distinct unique molecular identifier was carried by each TCR cDNA molecule. TCRdb re-called the 5' RACE reads with MiXCR, one entry per CDR3 protein. Of 4,000 to 5,500 distinct CDR3 sequences listed, roughly 18% were seen once; the top ten hold 20%. V was trimmed by 1 base and J by 1 base, leaving 10 bases between them. Germline V gene data show CDR1 as SNHLY and CDR2 as FYNNEI. This CDR3 spans 15 amino acids. The time point denotes: sample taken at primary tumor resection. The sequenced material consisted of unsorted whole RNA from tumor, nontumor lung or frozen PBMC. There were 72 donors, all of them untreated patients with early-stage non-small cell lung cancer. This clonotype has just a few counts. This beta chain is a stray read from a library made for alpha chains; its abundance is not meaningful.

The sequence came from a male donor with early-stage non-small cell lung cancer. This chain joins TRBV2 and TRBJ2-5; D ambiguous. The sample in question was normal lung tissue next to the tumor, obtained at surgery. The CDR3 nucleotides are TGTGCCAGCAGTGAAGGTTCACACCTCCAAGAGACCCAGTACTTC. Protein product: CASSEGSHLQETQYF.